This entry features one T cell receptor beta chain sequence. Here immunoSEQ multiplex PCR was the method, and the copy in TCRdb shows in-frame clones only, minus some. The table has more than 300,000 clones, 80% to 85% seen once. Cohort assignment relied on participant-reported clinical history. These data belong to a study of blood T cell repertoires in COVID-19. The germline CDR1 and CDR2 sequences are SGHTS and YDEGEE. Trimming shortened V by 4 bases and J by 8 bases, and 3 bases separated the two germline ends. There are 9 residues in the CDR3. The chain employs TRBV5-8 and TRBJ1-1; D is ambiguous. The sequence was collected from a woman in her forties or fifties who had recovered from COVID-19. The material sequenced was PBMCs or T cells enriched from blood (not recorded which). CDR3 amino acids: CASSLEAFF. The CDR3 DNA is TGTGCCAGCAGCCTCGAAGCTTTCTTT.